The 2 T cell receptor beta chains presented below share a single source sample, sequenced in a study of CD8 T cells in Susac syndrome. RNA in amounts of roughly 0.45 to 1 ug was reverse transcribed with random hexamers. TCRdb called the immunoSEQ multiplex PCR reads again in MiXCR, with one record for every CDR3 protein. Counted here are more than 100,000 distinct CDR3 sequences, about 95% occurring once; the ten biggest clones make up about 0.3%. Sequencing was carried out using CD8+ T cells from PBMCs. All receptors come from a human donor with Susac syndrome.

The chain is built from TRBV20-1 and TRBJ2-7; 9 bases map to TRBD2. V lost 1 base to trimming and J lost 4 bases; unmatched junction nucleotides: 8. The CDR3 has 15 residues. Germline V lookup: CDR1 DFQATT, CDR2 SNEGSKA (reference sequence). The CDR3 nucleotides are TGCAGTGCTAGAGGGACCGACGGACTAGCGTACGAGCAGTACTTC. This translates into CSARGTDGLAYEQYF.

The chain recombines TRBV19 with TRBJ2-5, with D possibly called TRBD1 or TRBD2 (6 bases each). With 5 bases removed from V and 3 bases from J, the gap between germline ends came to 13 bases. The CDR3 spans 14 residues. Germline-derived CDR1 and CDR2 are LNHDA and SQIVND (reference sequence). Here the CDR3 reads CASSYVGGEETQYF. In DNA, the CDR3 is TGTGCCAGTAGTTATGTCGGGGGCGAAGAGACCCAGTACTTC.